This TCR beta chain comes out of a study of blood T cell repertoires in COVID-19 (dated by TCRdb to the early 2020s). For the wider study: Samples covering the acute and convalescent phases of COVID-19 were provided by collaborators in the United States, Italy and Spain. The material from the prospective study consisted of cDNA or gDNA derived from T cells, B-cell-depleted T cells, or PBMCs. Where available, HLA class I and class II types were taken from metadata supplied by the sample provider and were not determined by assay-based typing. The sample metadata nearly always contained a de-identified subject ID, COVID-19 status, age in years and sex. The dataset comprised deeply sampled blood TCRbeta repertoires from subjects exposed to, actively infected with, or recovered from COVID-19. The repertoires were made available in a free public database intended to serve as a resource for research on the immune response to SARS-CoV-2. Samples came from the ongoing ImmuneRACE study (first 160 participants) plus 1,254 subjects from 6 global collaborators. Overall results and qualifications from the work: Clinical and demographic metadata were provided uncurated, with the amount varying by source and participant.

The germline V gene (reference sequence) yields MNHEY for CDR1 and SMNVEV for CDR2. V and J are truncated by 6 bases and 0 bases respectively, leaving an intervening sequence of 14 bases. The CDR3 runs 15 residues from the cysteine to the phenylalanine. Only the CDR3 DNA stays, 45 bases, in frame from base 1. TCRbeta CDR3 regions were amplified from genomic DNA using the immunoSEQ Assay, a bias-controlled multiplex PCR. From the authors' description of their analysis: The number of nucleated cells in each sample was estimated by amplification of reference gene primers within the assay. To quantify the absolute abundance of each unique TCRbeta CDR3 rearrangement, sequence reads were collapsed and filtered. Productive Simpson clonality was computed per sample as the square root of Simpson's diversity index over productive rearrangements. TCRdb took over this immuneACCESS table, retaining in-frame rearrangements with V and J assigned. Such tables are incomplete; in checked studies, under half of the missing clones stem from an unresolved V gene, and the remainder is unexplained. V and J calls and clone size follow that table, whereas D and trimming were derived from the DNA. A total of approximately 100,000 clones appear in this sample, approximately 91% of them only once. The ten largest account for 5.5% to 8% of the sample.

Comment on this clone: Its antigen is currently not known. Per-nucleotide qualities are absent, and no much larger clonotype sits a single base away.

Each collaborating institution followed its own protocols to collect whole blood in K2EDTA tubes. Collaborator samples were shipped for TCRbeta analysis as frozen whole blood, isolated PBMCs, or DNA extracted from either sample type. What was sequenced was peripheral blood. This chain joins TRBV27 to TRBJ1-1; the D gene remains uncertain. The receptor comes from a woman aged 55-70 years with acute or convalescent COVID-19. The CDR3 region has the sequence CASSLHGSLNTEAFF. The DNA sequence reads TGTGCCAGCAGCCTGCATGGGAGCCTGAACACTGAAGCTTTCTTT.